This T cell receptor beta chain was obtained from a study of CD8 T cells in ankylosing spondylitis. This CDR3 is 15 amino acids long. V was trimmed by 5 bases and J by 0 bases, leaving 12 bases between them. CDR1 is SGHVS, CDR2 FNYEAQ, per germline. Researchers built TCR beta libraries using quantitative 5'-RACE with molecular barcodes. TCRdb re-derived calls from the 5' RACE reads in MiXCR, one entry per CDR3 protein. Of some 150,000 distinct CDR3 sequences in the sample, under 45% were seen once. The table lists this clonotype with a few counts. Sample: synovial fluid, either unsorted or a sorted T cell fraction (not recorded which). The sequence was collected from a male donor with ankylosing spondylitis. The V and J genes are TRBV7-6 and TRBJ2-3; D is perhaps TRBD1 (5 bases). The CDR3 DNA follows: TGTGCCAGCAGCACCTGGACAAGCAGCACAGATACGCAGTATTTT. The encoded protein is CASSTWTSSTDTQYF.